The clone carrying this T cell receptor (beta chain) was seen at least ten times. Trimming cost V 7 bases and J 2 bases, with 11 bases left between them. Germline lookup yields CDR1 MNHEY and CDR2 SVGEGT. This CDR3 has 13 residues. The data derive from a study of regulatory T cells in long-lasting Graves disease. In building TCR beta libraries, iRepertoire HTBI primers were used together with Arm-PCR of CDR3 regions. MiXCR, run by TCRdb on the multiplex PCR reads, gives a single entry per CDR3 protein. The sample shows approximately 560,000 distinct CDR3 sequences, about 16% of them seen only once. Time point defined: newly diagnosed GD, antithyroid drugs for less than 3 months. RNA from PBMCs was the source of the TCR library. These data also featured in a second study, about T cells in Graves' hyperthyroidism and ophthalmopathy.

Material: peripheral blood mononuclear cells (PBMCs), obtained at new diagnosis, from a patient treated with antithyroid drugs. The receptor was isolated from a man aged 18 to 29 with Graves disease. The J gene is TRBJ2-5, the V gene TRBV6-2 or TRBV6-3; perhaps D is TRBD1 or TRBD2 (5 bases each). The CDR3 loop is CASTGSAQETQYF. CDR3 nucleotide sequence: TGTGCCAGCACAGGGAGTGCTCAAGAGACCCAGTACTTC.